A selection of T cell receptor beta chains follows, all from one sample in a study of cytomegalovirus exposure and HLA in healthy donors. TCRdb's table, derived via immunoSEQ multiplex PCR, lists solely in-frame clones and lacks some. The table records 200,000 to 250,000 clones, roughly 84% of them present only once. Sequencing used PBMCs. Source of these receptors: a woman aged 25 to 39 in good health and CMV-seropositive. CDR3s include the opening cysteine and the closing phenylalanine or tryptophan. Each record gives: V gene, J gene, D gene, CDR3 protein, CDR3 DNA. The D gene is left open where the match is weak.

V gene: TRBV30
J gene: TRBJ2-7
D gene: TRBD1
CDR3 protein: CAWSEGGQDEQYF
CDR3 DNA: TGTGCCTGGAGTGAAGGGGGCCAAGACGAGCAGTACTTC

V gene: TRBV2
J gene: TRBJ1-1
D gene: .
CDR3 protein: CASSEPGNAFF
CDR3 DNA: TGTGCCAGCAGTGAGCCGGGGAACGCTTTCTTT

V gene: TRBV30
J gene: TRBJ2-1
D gene: .
CDR3 protein: CAWSEDRSYNEQFF
CDR3 DNA: TGTGCCTGGAGCGAAGACAGATCCTACAATGAGCAGTTCTTC

V gene: TRBV5-1
J gene: TRBJ1-1
D gene: .
CDR3 protein: CASSYSAMNTEAFF
CDR3 DNA: TGCGCCAGCAGCTACAGTGCCATGAACACTGAAGCTTTCTTT

V gene: TRBV6-1
J gene: TRBJ2-7
D gene: TRBD2
CDR3 protein: CASKELAGSPYEQYF
CDR3 DNA: TGTGCCAGCAAAGAACTAGCGGGAAGTCCCTACGAGCAGTACTTC

V gene: TRBV19
J gene: TRBJ1-5
D gene: .
CDR3 protein: CASRINRDKPNQPQHF
CDR3 DNA: TGTGCCAGTAGGATAAACCGGGACAAACCCAATCAGCCCCAGCATTTT

V gene: TRBV7-2
J gene: TRBJ1-5
D gene: TRBD1
CDR3 protein: CASSQDRGNQPQHF
CDR3 DNA: TGTGCCAGCAGCCAGGACAGGGGAAATCAGCCCCAGCATTTT

V gene: TRBV7-8
J gene: TRBJ2-5
D gene: .
CDR3 protein: CASSLSPYQETQYF
CDR3 DNA: TGTGCCAGCAGCTTATCCCCCTACCAAGAGACCCAGTACTTC

V gene: TRBV5-4
J gene: TRBJ1-2
D gene: .
CDR3 protein: CASSLVSGSDYGYTF
CDR3 DNA: TGTGCCAGCAGCTTGGTCTCAGGGTCAGACTATGGCTACACCTTC

V gene: TRBV9
J gene: TRBJ1-1
D gene: TRBD1
CDR3 protein: CASSPGQGMATEAFF
CDR3 DNA: TGTGCCAGCAGCCCTGGACAGGGAATGGCCACTGAAGCTTTCTTT

V gene: TRBV30
J gene: TRBJ1-2
D gene: TRBD1
CDR3 protein: CAGYQTGNGYTF
CDR3 DNA: TGTGCCGGGTATCAGACAGGGAATGGCTACACCTTC

V gene: TRBV7-2
J gene: TRBJ2-7
D gene: .
CDR3 protein: CASSPGRYPHREQYF
CDR3 DNA: TGTGCCAGCAGCCCCGGCCGATATCCCCACCGCGAGCAGTACTTC

V gene: TRBV5-4
J gene: TRBJ2-2
D gene: .
CDR3 protein: CASSPASNTGELFF
CDR3 DNA: TGTGCCAGCAGCCCCGCTAGCAACACCGGGGAGCTGTTTTTT

V gene: TRBV5-1
J gene: TRBJ2-3
D gene: .
CDR3 protein: CASSLTTSTDTQYF
CDR3 DNA: TGCGCCAGCAGCTTGACGACCTCCACGGATACGCAGTATTTT

V gene: TRBV15
J gene: TRBJ1-2
D gene: .
CDR3 protein: CATSRGGGYGYTF
CDR3 DNA: TGTGCCACCAGCAGAGGGGGGGGCTACGGCTACACCTTC

V gene: TRBV2
J gene: TRBJ2-3
D gene: .
CDR3 protein: CASSENRDTQYF
CDR3 DNA: TGTGCCAGCAGTGAAAACCGAGATACGCAGTATTTT

V gene: TRBV7-3
J gene: TRBJ2-1
D gene: .
CDR3 protein: CASSLTGVGYNEQFF
CDR3 DNA: TGTGCCAGCAGCCTTACTGGGGTCGGCTACAATGAGCAGTTCTTC

V gene: TRBV9
J gene: TRBJ2-2
D gene: .
CDR3 protein: CASSGNIQGTYTGELFF
CDR3 DNA: TGTGCCAGCAGCGGTAATATTCAGGGGACTTACACCGGGGAGCTGTTTTTT

V gene: TRBV29-1
J gene: TRBJ1-2
D gene: .
CDR3 protein: CSVVPQDYGYTF
CDR3 DNA: TGCAGCGTTGTCCCCCAAGACTATGGCTACACCTTC